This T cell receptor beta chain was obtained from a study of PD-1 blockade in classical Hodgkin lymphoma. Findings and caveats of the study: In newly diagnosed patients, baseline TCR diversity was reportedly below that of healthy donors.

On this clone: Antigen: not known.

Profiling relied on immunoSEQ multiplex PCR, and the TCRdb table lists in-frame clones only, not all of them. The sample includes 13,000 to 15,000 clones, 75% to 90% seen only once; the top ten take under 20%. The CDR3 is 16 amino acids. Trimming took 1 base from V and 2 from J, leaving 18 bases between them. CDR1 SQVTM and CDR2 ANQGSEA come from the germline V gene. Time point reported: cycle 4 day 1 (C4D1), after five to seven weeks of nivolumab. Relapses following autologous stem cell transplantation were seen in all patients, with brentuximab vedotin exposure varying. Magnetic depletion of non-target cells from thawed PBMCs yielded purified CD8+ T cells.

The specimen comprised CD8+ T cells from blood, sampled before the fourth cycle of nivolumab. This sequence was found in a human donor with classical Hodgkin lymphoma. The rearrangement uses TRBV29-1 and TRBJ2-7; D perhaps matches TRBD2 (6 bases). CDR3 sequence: CSVEGPDRESPYEQYF. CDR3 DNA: TGCAGCGTTGAAGGCCCGGACCGGGAGTCCCCCTACGAGCAGTACTTC.